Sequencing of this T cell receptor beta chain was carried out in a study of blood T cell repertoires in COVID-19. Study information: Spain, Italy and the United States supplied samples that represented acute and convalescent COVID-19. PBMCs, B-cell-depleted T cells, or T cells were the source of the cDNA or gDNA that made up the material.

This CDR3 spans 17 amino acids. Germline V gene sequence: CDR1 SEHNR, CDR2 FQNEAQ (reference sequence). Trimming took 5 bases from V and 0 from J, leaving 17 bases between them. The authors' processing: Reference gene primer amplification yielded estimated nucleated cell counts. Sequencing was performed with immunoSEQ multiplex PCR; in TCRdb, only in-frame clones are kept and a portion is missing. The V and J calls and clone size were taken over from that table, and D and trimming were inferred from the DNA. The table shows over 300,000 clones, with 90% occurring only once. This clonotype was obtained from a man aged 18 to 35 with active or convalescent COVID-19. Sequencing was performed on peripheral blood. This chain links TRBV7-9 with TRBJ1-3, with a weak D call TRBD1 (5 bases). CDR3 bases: TGTGCCAGCAGCATCACGCAGGGTATTCTCTCTGGAAACACCATATATTTT. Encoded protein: CASSITQGILSGNTIYF.